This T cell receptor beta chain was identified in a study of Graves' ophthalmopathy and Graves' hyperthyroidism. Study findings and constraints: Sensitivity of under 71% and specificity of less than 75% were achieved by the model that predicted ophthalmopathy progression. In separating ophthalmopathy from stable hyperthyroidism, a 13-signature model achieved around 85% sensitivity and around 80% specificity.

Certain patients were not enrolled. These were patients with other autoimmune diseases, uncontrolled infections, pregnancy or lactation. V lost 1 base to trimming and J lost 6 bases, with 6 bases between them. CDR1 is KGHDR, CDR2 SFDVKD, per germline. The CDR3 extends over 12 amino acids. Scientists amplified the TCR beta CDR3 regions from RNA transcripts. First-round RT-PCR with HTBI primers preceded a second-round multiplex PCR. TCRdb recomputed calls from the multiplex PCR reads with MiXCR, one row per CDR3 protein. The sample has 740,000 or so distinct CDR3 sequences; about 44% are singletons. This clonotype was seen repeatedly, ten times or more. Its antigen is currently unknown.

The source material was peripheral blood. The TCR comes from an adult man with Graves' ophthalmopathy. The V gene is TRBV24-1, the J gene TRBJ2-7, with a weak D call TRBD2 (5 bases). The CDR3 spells CATSDLSGEQYF. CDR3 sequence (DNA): TGTGCCACCAGTGATTTAAGCGGCGAGCAGTACTTC.